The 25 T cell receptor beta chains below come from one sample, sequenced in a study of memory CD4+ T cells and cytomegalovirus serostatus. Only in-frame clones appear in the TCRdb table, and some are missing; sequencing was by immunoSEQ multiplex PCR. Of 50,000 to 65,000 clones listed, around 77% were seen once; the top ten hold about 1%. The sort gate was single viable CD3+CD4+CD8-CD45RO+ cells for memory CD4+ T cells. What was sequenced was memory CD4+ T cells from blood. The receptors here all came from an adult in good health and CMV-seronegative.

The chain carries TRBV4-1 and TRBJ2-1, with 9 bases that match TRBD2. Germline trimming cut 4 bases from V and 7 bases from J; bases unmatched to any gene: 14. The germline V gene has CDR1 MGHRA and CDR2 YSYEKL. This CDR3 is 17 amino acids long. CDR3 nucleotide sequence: TGCGCCAGCAGCCGCAAGATAGGCGGGAGGGCTAGGAATGAGCAGTTCTTC. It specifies CASSRKIGGRARNEQFF.

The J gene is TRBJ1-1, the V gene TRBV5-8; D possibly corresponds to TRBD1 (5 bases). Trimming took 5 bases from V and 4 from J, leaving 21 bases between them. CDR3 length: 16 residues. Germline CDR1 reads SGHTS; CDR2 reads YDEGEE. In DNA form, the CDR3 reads TGTGCCAGCAGACCCGGGACGGTGACCCGGGGCACTGAAGCTTTCTTT. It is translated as CASRPGTVTRGTEAFF. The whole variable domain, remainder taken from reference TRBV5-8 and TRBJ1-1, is EAGVTQSPTHLIKTRGQQATLRCSPISGHTSVYWYQQALGLGLQFLLWYDEGEERNRGNFPPRFSGRQFPNYSSELNVNALELEDSALYLCASRPGTVTRGTEAFFGQGTRLTVV.

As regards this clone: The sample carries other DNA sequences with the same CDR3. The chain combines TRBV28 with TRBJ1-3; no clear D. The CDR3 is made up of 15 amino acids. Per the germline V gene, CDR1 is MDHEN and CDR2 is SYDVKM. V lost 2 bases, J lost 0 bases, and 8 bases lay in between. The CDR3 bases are TGTGCCAGCAGTTTAGGGCCCAGCTCTGGAAACACCATATATTTT. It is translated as CASSLGPSSGNTIYF.

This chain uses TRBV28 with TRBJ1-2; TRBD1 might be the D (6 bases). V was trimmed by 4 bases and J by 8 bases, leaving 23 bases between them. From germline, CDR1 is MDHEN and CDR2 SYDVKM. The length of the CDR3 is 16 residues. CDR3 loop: CASSWGGAQSIGGYTF. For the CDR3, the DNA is TGTGCCAGCAGTTGGGGGGGGGCCCAATCTATCGGCGGCTACACCTTC.

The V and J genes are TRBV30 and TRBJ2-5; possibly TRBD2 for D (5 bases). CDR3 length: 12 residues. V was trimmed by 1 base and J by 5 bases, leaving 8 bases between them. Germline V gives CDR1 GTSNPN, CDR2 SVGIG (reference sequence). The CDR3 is CAWSELGETQYF. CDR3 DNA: TGTGCCTGGAGTGAACTAGGGGAGACCCAGTACTTC.

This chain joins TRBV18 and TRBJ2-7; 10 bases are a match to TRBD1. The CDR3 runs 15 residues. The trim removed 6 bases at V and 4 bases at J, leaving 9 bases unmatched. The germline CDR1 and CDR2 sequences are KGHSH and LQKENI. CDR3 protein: CASSAGTGVRYEQYF. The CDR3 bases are TGTGCCAGCTCGGCCGGGACAGGGGTGAGGTACGAGCAGTACTTC.

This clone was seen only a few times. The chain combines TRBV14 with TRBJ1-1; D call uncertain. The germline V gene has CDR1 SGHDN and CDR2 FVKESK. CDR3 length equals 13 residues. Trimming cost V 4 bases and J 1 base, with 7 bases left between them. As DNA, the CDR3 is TGTGCCAGCAGCCTCATGACGAACACTGAAGCTTTCTTT. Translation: CASSLMTNTEAFF. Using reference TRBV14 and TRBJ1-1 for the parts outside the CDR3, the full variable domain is EAGVTQFPSHSVIEKGQTVTLRCDPISGHDNLYWYRRVMGKEIKFLLHFVKESKQDESGMPNNRFLAERTGGTYSTLKVQPAELEDSGVYFCASSLMTNTEAFFGQGTRLTVV.

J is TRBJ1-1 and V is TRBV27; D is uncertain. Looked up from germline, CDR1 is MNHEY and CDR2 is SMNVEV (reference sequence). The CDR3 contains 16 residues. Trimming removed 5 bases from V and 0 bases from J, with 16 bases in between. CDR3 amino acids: CASSPKYSRVNTEAFF. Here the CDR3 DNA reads TGTGCCAGCAGTCCGAAGTACAGTAGGGTGAACACTGAAGCTTTCTTT.

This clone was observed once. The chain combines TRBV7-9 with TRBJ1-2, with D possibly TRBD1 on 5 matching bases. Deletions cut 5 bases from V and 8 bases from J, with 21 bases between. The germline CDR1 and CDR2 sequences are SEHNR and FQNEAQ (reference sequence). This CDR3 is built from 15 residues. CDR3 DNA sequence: TGTGCCAGCAGCCGAGGGGTCGAGGGTCGTCGGGGCTACACCTTC. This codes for CASSRGVEGRRGYTF.

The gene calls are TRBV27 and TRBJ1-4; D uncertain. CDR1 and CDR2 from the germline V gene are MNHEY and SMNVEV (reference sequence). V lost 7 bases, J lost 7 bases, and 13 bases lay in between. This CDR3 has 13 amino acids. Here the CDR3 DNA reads TGTGCCAGCAAGAGGGCGGATAGTGAAAAACTGTTTTTT. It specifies CASKRADSEKLFF. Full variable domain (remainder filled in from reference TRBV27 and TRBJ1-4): EAQVTQNPRYLITVTGKKLTVTCSQNMNHEYMSWYRQDPGLGLRQIYYSMNVEVTDKGDVPEGYKVSRKEKRNFPLILESPSPNQTSLYFCASKRADSEKLFFGSGTQLSVL.

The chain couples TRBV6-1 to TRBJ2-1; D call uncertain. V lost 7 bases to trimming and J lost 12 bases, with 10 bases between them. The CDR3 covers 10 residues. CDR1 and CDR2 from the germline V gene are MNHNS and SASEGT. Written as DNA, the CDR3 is TGTGCCAGCATGGAGTGGAGGCAGTTCTTC. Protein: CASMEWRQFF.

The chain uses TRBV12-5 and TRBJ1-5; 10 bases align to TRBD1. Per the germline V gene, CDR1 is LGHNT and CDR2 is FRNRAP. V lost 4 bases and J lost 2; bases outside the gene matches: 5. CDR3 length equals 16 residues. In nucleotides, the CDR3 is TGTGCTAGTGGTTCAGGGGACAGGGGTCGCAATCAGCCCCAGCATTTT. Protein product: CASGSGDRGRNQPQHF.

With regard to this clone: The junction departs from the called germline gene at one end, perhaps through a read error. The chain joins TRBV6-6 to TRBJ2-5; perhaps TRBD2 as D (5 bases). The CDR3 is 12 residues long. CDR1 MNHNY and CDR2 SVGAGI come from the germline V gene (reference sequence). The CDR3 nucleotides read TGTGCCAGCAGGCTCACTGAGGGATCCCAATACTTC. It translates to CASRLTEGSQYF.

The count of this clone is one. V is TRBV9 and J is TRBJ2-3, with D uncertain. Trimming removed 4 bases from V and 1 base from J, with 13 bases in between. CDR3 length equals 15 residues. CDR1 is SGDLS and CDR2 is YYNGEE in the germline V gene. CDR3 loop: CASSPIGSRTDTQYF. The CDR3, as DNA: TGTGCCAGCAGCCCCATTGGTAGCCGCACAGATACGCAGTATTTT.

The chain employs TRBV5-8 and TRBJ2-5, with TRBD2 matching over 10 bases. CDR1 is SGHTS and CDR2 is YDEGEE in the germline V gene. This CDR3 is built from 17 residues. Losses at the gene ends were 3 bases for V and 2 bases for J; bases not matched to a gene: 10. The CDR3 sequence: CASSSLGSGRAQETQYF. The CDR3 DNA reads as TGTGCCAGCAGCTCTTTGGGGAGCGGGAGGGCACAAGAGACCCAGTACTTC.

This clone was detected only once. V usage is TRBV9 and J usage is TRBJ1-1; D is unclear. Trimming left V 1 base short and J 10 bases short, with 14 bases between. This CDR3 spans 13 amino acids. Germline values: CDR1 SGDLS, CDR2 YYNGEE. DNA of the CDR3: TGTGCCAGCAGCGTATTGGGTCCGGAGGGAGCTTTCTTT. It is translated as CASSVLGPEGAFF. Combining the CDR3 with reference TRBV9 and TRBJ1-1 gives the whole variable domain DSGVTQTPKHLITATGQRVTLRCSPRSGDLSVYWYQQSLDQGLQFLIQYYNGEERAKGNILERFSAQQFPDLHSELNLSSLELGDSALYFCASSVLGPEGAFFGQGTRLTVV.

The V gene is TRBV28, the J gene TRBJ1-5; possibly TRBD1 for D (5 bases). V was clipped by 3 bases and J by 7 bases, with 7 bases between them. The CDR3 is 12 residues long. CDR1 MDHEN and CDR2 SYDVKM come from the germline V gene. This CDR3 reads CASSLQGQPQHF. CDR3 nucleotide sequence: TGTGCCAGCAGTTTGCAGGGACAGCCCCAGCATTTT.

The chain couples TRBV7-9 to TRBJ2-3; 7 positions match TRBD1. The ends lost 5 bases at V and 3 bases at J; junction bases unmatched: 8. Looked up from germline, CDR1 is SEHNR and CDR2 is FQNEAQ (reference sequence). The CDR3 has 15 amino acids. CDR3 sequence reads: CASSPGQRATDTQYF. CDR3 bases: TGTGCCAGCAGCCCGGGACAGAGAGCAACAGATACGCAGTATTTT.

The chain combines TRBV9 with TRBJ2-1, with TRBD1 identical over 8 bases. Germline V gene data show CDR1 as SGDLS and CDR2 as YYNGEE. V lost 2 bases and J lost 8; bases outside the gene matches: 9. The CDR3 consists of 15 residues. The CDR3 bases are TGTGCCAGCAGCGTGGCTGGCAGGGGGCTCGATGAGCAGTTCTTC. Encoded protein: CASSVAGRGLDEQFF. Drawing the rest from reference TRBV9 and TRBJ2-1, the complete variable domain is DSGVTQTPKHLITATGQRVTLRCSPRSGDLSVYWYQQSLDQGLQFLIQYYNGEERAKGNILERFSAQQFPDLHSELNLSSLELGDSALYFCASSVAGRGLDEQFFGPGTRLTVL.

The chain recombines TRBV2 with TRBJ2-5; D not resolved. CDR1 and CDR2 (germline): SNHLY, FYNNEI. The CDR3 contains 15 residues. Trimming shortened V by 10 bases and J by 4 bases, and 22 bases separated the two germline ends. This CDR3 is CATASQGQMGETQYF. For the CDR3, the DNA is TGTGCCACCGCAAGCCAAGGCCAAATGGGAGAGACCCAGTACTTC.

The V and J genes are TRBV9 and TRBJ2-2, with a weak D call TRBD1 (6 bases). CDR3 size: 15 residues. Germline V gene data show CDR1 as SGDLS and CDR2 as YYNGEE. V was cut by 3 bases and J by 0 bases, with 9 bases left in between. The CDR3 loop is CASSARTANTGELFF. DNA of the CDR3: TGTGCCAGCAGCGCCCGGACAGCGAACACCGGGGAGCTGTTTTTT.

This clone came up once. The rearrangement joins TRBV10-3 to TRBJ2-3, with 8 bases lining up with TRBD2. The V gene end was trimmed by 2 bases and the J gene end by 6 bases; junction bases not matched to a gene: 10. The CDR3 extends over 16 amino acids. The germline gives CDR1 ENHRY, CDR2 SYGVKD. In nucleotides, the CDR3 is TGTGCCATCAGTGAGGGGTCGGCGGGAGGATGGGATACGCAGTATTTT. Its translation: CAISEGSAGGWDTQYF.

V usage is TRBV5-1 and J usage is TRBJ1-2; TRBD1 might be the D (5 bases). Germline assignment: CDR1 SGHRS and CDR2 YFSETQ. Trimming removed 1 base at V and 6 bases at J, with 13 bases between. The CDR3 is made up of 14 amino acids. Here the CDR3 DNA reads TGCGCCAGCAGCTTGTATGGGGCTCGGAATGGCTACACCTTC. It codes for CASSLYGARNGYTF.

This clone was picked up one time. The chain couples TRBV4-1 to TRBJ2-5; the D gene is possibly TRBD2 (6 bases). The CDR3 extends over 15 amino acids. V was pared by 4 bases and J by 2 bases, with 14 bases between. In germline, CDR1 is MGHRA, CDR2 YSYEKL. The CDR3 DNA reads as TGCGCCAGCAGCCCCCGGAGTAGCGGACAAGAGACCCAGTACTTC. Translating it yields CASSPRSSGQETQYF.

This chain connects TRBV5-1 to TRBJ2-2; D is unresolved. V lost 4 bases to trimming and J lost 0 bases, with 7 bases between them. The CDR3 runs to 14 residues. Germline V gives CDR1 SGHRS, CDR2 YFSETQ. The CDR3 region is CASSTDTNTGELFF. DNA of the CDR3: TGCGCCAGCAGCACCGACACGAACACCGGGGAGCTGTTTTTT.